Shown below are 19 T cell receptor beta chains from a single sample sequenced in a study of cytomegalovirus exposure and HLA in healthy donors. 60 Vbeta and 13 Jbeta primers were used in PCR. Repertoires were generated with immunoSEQ multiplex PCR, while TCRdb's copy carries only in-frame clones and drops some. The sample's table shows 55,000 to 65,000 clones. Sequencing was performed on PBMCs. These receptors came from a woman between 18 and 29 years old in good health and CMV-seronegative.

The rearrangement uses TRBV4-1 and TRBJ2-3, with a possible D match to TRBD1 (5 bases). The V and J ends lost 3 bases and 2 bases respectively, with 12 bases between them. CDR1 is MGHRA, CDR2 YSYEKL, per germline. The CDR3 spans 15 residues. This CDR3 reads CASSQGTGPTDTQYF. DNA for the CDR3: TGCGCCAGCAGCCAGGGCACAGGCCCCACAGATACGCAGTATTTT.

The chain links TRBV27 to TRBJ1-5, with D possibly TRBD1 on 6 matching bases. Germline V CDR1 and CDR2: MNHEY, SMNVEV (reference sequence). Trimming removed 2 bases at V and 3 bases at J, with 11 bases between. The CDR3 spans 15 residues. The chain's CDR3 is CASSLGTGNNQPQHF. The DNA of the CDR3 is TGTGCCAGCAGTTTAGGAACAGGGAACAATCAGCCCCAGCATTTT.

The chain carries TRBV9 and TRBJ2-3, with D possibly being TRBD1 (6 bases). CDR3 size: 14 residues. V was shortened by 2 bases and J by 0 bases, with 7 bases between the two germline ends. Looked up from germline, CDR1 is SGDLS and CDR2 is YYNGEE. CDR3 bases: TGTGCCAGCAGCGTGGACAGTAGCACAGATACGCAGTATTTT. Its protein is CASSVDSSTDTQYF. Full variable domain (remainder filled in from reference TRBV9 and TRBJ2-3): DSGVTQTPKHLITATGQRVTLRCSPRSGDLSVYWYQQSLDQGLQFLIQYYNGEERAKGNILERFSAQQFPDLHSELNLSSLELGDSALYFCASSVDSSTDTQYFGPGTRLTVL.

The J gene is TRBJ2-1, the V gene TRBV18; 7 nucleotides align to TRBD1. V gave up 4 bases and J gave up 4 bases; unmatched junction bases: 4. The CDR3 contains 14 residues. Looked up from germline, CDR1 is KGHSH and CDR2 is LQKENI. The CDR3 reads CASSRTQGYNEQFF. For the CDR3, the DNA is TGTGCCAGCTCACGGACACAGGGGTACAATGAGCAGTTCTTC.

V gene TRBV6-1 combines with J gene TRBJ1-2, with TRBD1 matching 11 bases. The J segment lost 8 bases and the V segment lost 6 bases, leaving 11 bases of the junction unmatched. CDR3 size: 15 residues. Looked up from germline, CDR1 is MNHNS and CDR2 is SASEGT. The CDR3 reads CASRRTGGAVDGYTF. The CDR3 DNA follows: TGTGCCAGCAGGAGGACAGGGGGCGCCGTGGACGGCTACACCTTC.

The chain uses TRBV13 and TRBJ2-2, with TRBD2 matching 10 bases. This CDR3 has 16 residues. V trimming: 1 base; J trimming: 6 bases; junction bases outside the gene matches: 5. Germline lookup yields CDR1 PRHDT and CDR2 FYEKMQ (reference sequence). CDR3 loop: CASSLVGLAVSGELFF. The DNA of the CDR3 is TGTGCCAGCAGCTTAGTTGGACTAGCGGTCTCCGGGGAGCTGTTTTTT.

V and J are TRBV25-1 and TRBJ2-5; the match to TRBD1 covers 9 bases. V lost 6 bases to trimming and J lost 5 bases; unmatched junction nucleotides: 4. The length of the CDR3 is 13 residues. Germline CDR1 and CDR2: MGHDK and SYGVNS. CDR3 amino acids: CASRGQGKETQYF. The CDR3 DNA follows: TGTGCCAGCAGGGGACAGGGCAAGGAGACCCAGTACTTC.

The chain combines TRBV5-5 with TRBJ1-1; D is possibly TRBD1 (5 bases). The CDR3 has 14 residues. The germline CDR1 and CDR2 sequences are SGHKS and YYEKEE (reference sequence). The V end lost 0 bases, the J end lost 11 bases, and 17 bases lay between the germline ends. The CDR3 loop reads CASSLGGTSIEAFF. CDR3 bases: TGTGCCAGCAGCTTGGGCGGGACTAGCATAGAGGCTTTCTTT.

The chain combines TRBV5-1 with TRBJ1-2; 8 nucleotides agree with TRBD1. Losses at the gene ends were 4 bases for V and 4 bases for J; bases not matched to a gene: 6. The germline gives CDR1 SGHRS, CDR2 YFSETQ. The CDR3 length is 14 residues. CDR3 protein: CASSLGQGIYGYTF. CDR3 nucleotides: TGCGCCAGCAGCCTCGGACAGGGAATCTATGGCTACACCTTC.

Points on this clone: One junction end does not reproduce the germline sequence, and a read error may be involved. This chain joins TRBV30 and TRBJ2-7, with D perhaps matching TRBD1 (6 bases). The CDR3 is made up of 15 amino acids. Germline CDR1 is GTSNPN and CDR2 is SVGIG (reference sequence). CDR3 in amino acids: CAGSVPRGFTYEQYF. Written as DNA, the CDR3 is TGTGCCGGGAGTGTACCCAGGGGCTTCACCTACGAGCAGTACTTC.

The rearrangement links TRBV7-9 to TRBJ1-2; D call uncertain. Per germline, CDR1 SEHNR and CDR2 FQNEAQ (reference sequence). The CDR3 runs 14 residues. The V end was cut by 2 bases, the J end by 3 bases, with 10 bases between. CDR3 nucleotides: TGTGCCAGCAGCTTACAGGCTACTCACTATGGCTACACCTTC. Translating gives CASSLQATHYGYTF.

CDR3 in DNA: TGTGCCAGCAGTGAGGGTAGCGGGGCAGCAGATACGCAGTATTTT. Translating gives CASSEGSGAADTQYF. J is TRBJ2-3 and V is TRBV6-4; 8 positions match TRBD2. Germline values: CDR1 MRHNA, CDR2 SNTAGT. The CDR3 is made up of 15 amino acids. V lost 3 bases to trimming and J lost 4 bases; unmatched junction nucleotides: 6.

This chain connects TRBV5-1 to TRBJ1-5; D may be TRBD1 (6 bases). This CDR3 spans 15 amino acids. The V and J ends lost 0 bases and 8 bases respectively, with 15 bases between them. Germline CDR1 reads SGHRS; CDR2 reads YFSETQ. Here the CDR3 reads CASSLGYRDGEPQHF. For the CDR3, the DNA is TGCGCCAGCAGCTTGGGTTACAGGGACGGGGAGCCCCAGCATTTT.

This sequence joins TRBV7-9 and TRBJ2-1; 8 nucleotides align to TRBD2. Losses at the gene ends were 1 base for V and 8 bases for J; bases not matched to a gene: 13. From germline, CDR1 is SEHNR and CDR2 FQNEAQ (reference sequence). This CDR3 is built from 17 residues. The CDR3 DNA reads as TGTGCCAGCAGCTTAGTTTTGGGACTAGGGGGTGTGCATGAGCAGTTCTTC. Protein sequence: CASSLVLGLGGVHEQFF.

V gene TRBV6-1 combines with J gene TRBJ2-7; perhaps TRBD2 as D (6 bases). Trimming cost V 6 bases and J 4 bases, with 19 bases left between them. This CDR3 spans 15 amino acids. CDR1 MNHNS and CDR2 SASEGT come from the germline V gene. This CDR3 reads CASRRLGEGGYEQYF. The CDR3 coding sequence is TGTGCCAGCAGACGGTTGGGGGAAGGAGGGTACGAGCAGTACTTC.

The V gene is TRBV25-1, the J gene TRBJ1-4, with 9 bases matching TRBD1. V dropped 5 bases and J dropped 8; count of bases not matched to a gene: 9. The CDR3 has 15 residues. In germline, CDR1 is MGHDK, CDR2 SYGVNS. In DNA form, the CDR3 reads TGTGCCAGCAGTTCGCGGACAGGGGAAGGGGAAAAACTGTTTTTT. Amino acid sequence: CASSSRTGEGEKLFF.

J is TRBJ2-7 and V is TRBV4-1; possible D gene TRBD1, 5 bases. Trimming took 1 base from V and 3 from J, leaving 16 bases between them. Germline loops: CDR1 MGHRA, CDR2 YSYEKL. The CDR3 is 16 amino acids. The CDR3 DNA follows: TGCGCCAGCAGCCAAGGGTGGCAGGGCAGAAACTACGAGCAGTACTTC. This gives the protein CASSQGWQGRNYEQYF.

The chain combines TRBV9 with TRBJ1-5; 9 nucleotides agree with TRBD1. Germline assignment: CDR1 SGDLS and CDR2 YYNGEE. This CDR3 comprises 15 residues. After removal of 7 bases from V and 4 bases from J, the junction contained 9 bases not matched to a gene. The CDR3: CASAQGQGFNQPQHF. CDR3 sequence (DNA): TGTGCCAGCGCCCAAGGACAGGGGTTTAATCAGCCCCAGCATTTT.

The CDR3 sequence: CASSLGRHSSYEQYF. CDR3 DNA: TGTGCCAGCAGCTTAGGCAGGCACAGCTCCTACGAGCAGTACTTC. The chain has TRBV13 and TRBJ2-7; no reliable D call. The CDR3 runs to 15 residues. V was shortened by 0 bases and J by 0 bases, with 9 bases between the two germline ends. CDR1 and CDR2 (germline): PRHDT, FYEKMQ (reference sequence).